The clone carrying this TCR beta chain was recorded many times. The data derive from a study of Graves' ophthalmopathy and Graves' hyperthyroidism. Amplifying from RNA transcripts, the study obtained TCR beta CDR3 regions. HTBI-primed first-round RT-PCR preceded second-round multiplex PCR. TCRdb reprocessed the multiplex PCR reads via MiXCR and lists one record per CDR3 protein. The sample lists nearly 400,000 distinct CDR3 sequences; around 17% were seen once. The V gene's germline CDR1 is MNHNS and CDR2 SASEGT. The length of the CDR3 is 14 residues. V trimming: 7 bases; J trimming: 4 bases; junction bases outside the gene matches: 4. Ophthalmopathy in the donors was of moderate-to-severe activity, with CAS ≥3, NOSPECS ≥4 and duration under 3 months.

The receptor comes from a woman aged 18-29 years with Graves' ophthalmopathy. Sequenced material: peripheral blood. This rearrangement joins TRBV6-1 to TRBJ1-3; 10 bases are shared with TRBD1. This CDR3 is CASKGQGTGNTIYF. The CDR3 DNA follows: TGTGCCAGCAAGGGACAGGGGACAGGAAACACCATATATTTT.